This TCR beta chain was recorded in a study of OX40 agonist ivuxolimab in advanced cancers. Overall study context: Six ivuxolimab dose levels, 0.01 to 10 mg/kg, were given intravenously every 2 weeks.

Sequencing was performed with immunoSEQ multiplex PCR; in TCRdb, only in-frame clones are kept and a portion is missing. The sample lists approximately 49,000 clones, more than 75% seen once, with roughly 9.9% in the top ten. Study-level results: The average count of expanded clones was higher among CD8+ T cells than among CD4+. CD4+ and CD8+ blood T cells expanded clonally by week 6 at 0.1 to 3.0 mg/kg. In the expanded peripheral T cells, antigen specificity was never determined.

As concerns this clone: Its specificity is unknown.

The germline V and J ends were trimmed by 3 bases and 2 bases, with 11 bases remaining between them. The CDR3 has 14 amino acids. Germline CDR1 is SGHRS and CDR2 is YFSETQ. This sequence joins TRBV5-1 and TRBJ2-5; tentatively, D is TRBD1 (5 bases). The receptor comes from an adult with an advanced solid tumor such as melanoma, head and neck, liver or kidney cancer. Here the sequenced sample was CD4+ or CD8+ T cells sorted from blood, taken in a trial of the OX40 agonist ivuxolimab. CDR3 bases: TGCGCCAGCAGCTCATTTAGACAGCAAGAGACCCAGTACTTC. Protein sequence: CASSSFRQQETQYF.